The entry that follows covers one T cell receptor (beta chain) sequence. The data were obtained in a study of cytomegalovirus exposure and HLA in healthy donors. In the study overall: The early release's HLA-typed donors yielded some 85 million unique TCRs.

The PCR was carried out with 60 Vbeta primers and 13 Jbeta primers. TCRdb's copy holds only in-frame clones and misses some; the assay was immunoSEQ multiplex PCR. The data contain roughly 70,000 clones, approximately 70% of them singletons. Healthy donors of bone marrow made up the group. The TCR sequence derives from a male donor in good health and CMV-seropositive. The specimen sequenced was PBMCs.

CDR3 residues: CASSEFRQVNEKLFF. The CDR3, as DNA: TGTGCCAGCAGTGAATTCCGGCAGGTTAATGAAAAACTGTTTTTT. The chain employs TRBV25-1 and TRBJ1-4; no reliable D call. Germline CDR1 and CDR2: MGHDK and SYGVNS. This CDR3 region has 15 residues. V shed 1 base and J shed 4 bases, with 10 bases lying between them. The whole variable domain, remainder taken from reference TRBV25-1 and TRBJ1-4, is EADIYQTPRYLVIGTGKKITLECSQTMGHDKMYWYQQDPGMELHLIHYSYGVNSTEKGDLSSESTVSRIRTEHFPLTLESARPSHTSQYLCASSEFRQVNEKLFFGSGTQLSVL.